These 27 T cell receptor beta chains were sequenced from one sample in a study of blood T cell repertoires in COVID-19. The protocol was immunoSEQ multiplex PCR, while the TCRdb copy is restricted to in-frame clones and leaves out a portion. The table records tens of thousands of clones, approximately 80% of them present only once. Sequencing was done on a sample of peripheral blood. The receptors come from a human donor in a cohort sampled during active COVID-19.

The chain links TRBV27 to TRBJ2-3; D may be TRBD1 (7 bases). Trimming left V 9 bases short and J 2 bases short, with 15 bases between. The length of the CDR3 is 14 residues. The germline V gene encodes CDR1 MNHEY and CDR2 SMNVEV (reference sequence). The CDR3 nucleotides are TGTGCCAGTCAAAGACAGGGACTCACAGATACGCAGTATTTT. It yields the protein CASQRQGLTDTQYF.

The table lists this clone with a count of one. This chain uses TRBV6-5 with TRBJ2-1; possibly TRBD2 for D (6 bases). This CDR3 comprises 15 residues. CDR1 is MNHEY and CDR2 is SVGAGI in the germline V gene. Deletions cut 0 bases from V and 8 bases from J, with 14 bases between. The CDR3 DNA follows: TGTGCCAGCAGTTACTCGAGGGGAGGCTTCCATGAGCAGTTCTTC. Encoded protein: CASSYSRGGFHEQFF.

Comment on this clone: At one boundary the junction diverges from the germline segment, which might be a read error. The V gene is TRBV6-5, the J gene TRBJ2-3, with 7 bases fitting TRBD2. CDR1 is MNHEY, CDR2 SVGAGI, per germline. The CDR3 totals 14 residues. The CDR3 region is CASSYSISGTNSLF. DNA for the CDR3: TGTGCCAGCAGTTACTCGATCTCAGGGACTAACAGTCTTTTT.

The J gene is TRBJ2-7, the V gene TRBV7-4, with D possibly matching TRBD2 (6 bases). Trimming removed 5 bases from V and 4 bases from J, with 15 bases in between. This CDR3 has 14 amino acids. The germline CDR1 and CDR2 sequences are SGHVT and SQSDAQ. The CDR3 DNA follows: TGTGCCAGCAGCGTCGTTAGCGGCGGTTACGAGCAGTACTTC. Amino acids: CASSVVSGGYEQYF.

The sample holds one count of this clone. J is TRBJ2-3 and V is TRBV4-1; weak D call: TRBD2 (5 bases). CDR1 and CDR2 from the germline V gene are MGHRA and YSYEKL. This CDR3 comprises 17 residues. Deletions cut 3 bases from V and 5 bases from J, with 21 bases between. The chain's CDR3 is CASSQADGLSSRDTQYF. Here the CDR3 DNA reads TGCGCCAGCAGCCAGGCCGACGGACTTAGCAGTCGAGATACGCAGTATTTT.

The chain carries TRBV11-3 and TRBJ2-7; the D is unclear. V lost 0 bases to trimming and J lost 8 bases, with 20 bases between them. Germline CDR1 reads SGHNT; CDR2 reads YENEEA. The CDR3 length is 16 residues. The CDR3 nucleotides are TGTGCCAGCAGCTTAGACTATAGCTTCTTCGCCCCTCAGCAGTACTTC. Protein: CASSLDYSFFAPQQYF.

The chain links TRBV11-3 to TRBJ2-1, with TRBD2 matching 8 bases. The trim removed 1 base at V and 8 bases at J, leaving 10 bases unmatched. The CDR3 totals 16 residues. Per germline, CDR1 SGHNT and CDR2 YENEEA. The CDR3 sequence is CASSLGSAGGGHEQFF. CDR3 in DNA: TGTGCCAGCAGCTTAGGTTCTGCGGGAGGAGGGCATGAGCAGTTCTTC. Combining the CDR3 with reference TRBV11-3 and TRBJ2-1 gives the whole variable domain EAGVVQSPRYKIIEKKQPVAFWCNPISGHNTLYWYLQNLGQGPELLIRYENEEAVDDSQLPKDRFSAERLKGVDSTLKIQPAELGDSAVYLCASSLGSAGGGHEQFFGPGTRLTVL.

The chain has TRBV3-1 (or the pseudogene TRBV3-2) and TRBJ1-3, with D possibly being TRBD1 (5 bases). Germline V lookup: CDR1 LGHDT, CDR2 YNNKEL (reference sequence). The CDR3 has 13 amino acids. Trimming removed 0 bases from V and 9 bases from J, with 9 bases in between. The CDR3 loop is CASSQEGRGTIYF. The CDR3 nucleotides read TGTGCCAGCAGCCAAGAGGGGCGCGGCACCATATATTTT.

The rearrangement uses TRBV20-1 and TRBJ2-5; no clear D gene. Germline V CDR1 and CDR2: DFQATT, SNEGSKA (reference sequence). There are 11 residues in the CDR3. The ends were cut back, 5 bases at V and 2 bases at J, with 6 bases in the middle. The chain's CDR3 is CSALEQETQYF. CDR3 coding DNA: TGCAGTGCTCTAGAACAAGAGACCCAGTACTTC.

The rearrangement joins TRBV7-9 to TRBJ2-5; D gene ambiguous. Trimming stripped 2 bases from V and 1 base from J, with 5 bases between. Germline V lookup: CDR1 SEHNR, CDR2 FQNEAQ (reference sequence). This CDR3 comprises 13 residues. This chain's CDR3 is CASSLHSQETQYF. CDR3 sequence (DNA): TGTGCCAGCAGCTTACACAGCCAAGAGACCCAGTACTTC.

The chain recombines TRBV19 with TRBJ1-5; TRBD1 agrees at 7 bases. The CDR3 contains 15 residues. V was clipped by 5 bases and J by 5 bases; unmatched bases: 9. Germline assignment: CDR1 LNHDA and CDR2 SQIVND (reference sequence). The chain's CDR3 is CASSVTTGNDQPQHF. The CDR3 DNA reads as TGTGCCAGTAGTGTAACGACAGGGAACGATCAGCCCCAGCATTTT.

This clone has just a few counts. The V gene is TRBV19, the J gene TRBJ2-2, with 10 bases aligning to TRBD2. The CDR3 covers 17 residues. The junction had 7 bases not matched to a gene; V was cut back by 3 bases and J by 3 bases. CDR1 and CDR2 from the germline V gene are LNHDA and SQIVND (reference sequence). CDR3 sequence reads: CASSMDSGRYDTGELFF. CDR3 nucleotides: TGTGCCAGTAGTATGGATAGCGGGAGGTATGACACCGGGGAGCTGTTTTTT.

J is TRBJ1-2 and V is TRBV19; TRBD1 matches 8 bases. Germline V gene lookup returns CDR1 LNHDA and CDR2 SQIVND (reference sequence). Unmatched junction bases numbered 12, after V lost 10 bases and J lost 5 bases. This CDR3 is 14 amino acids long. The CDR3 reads CATQLRQGKYGYTF. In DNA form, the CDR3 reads TGTGCCACCCAACTCCGACAGGGGAAGTATGGCTACACCTTC.

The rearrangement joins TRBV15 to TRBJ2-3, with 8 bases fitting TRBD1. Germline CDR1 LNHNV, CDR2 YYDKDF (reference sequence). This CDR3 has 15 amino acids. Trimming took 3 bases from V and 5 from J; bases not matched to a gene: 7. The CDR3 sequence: CATSSFQGAEDTQYF. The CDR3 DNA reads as TGTGCCACCAGCAGTTTCCAGGGGGCGGAAGATACGCAGTATTTT.

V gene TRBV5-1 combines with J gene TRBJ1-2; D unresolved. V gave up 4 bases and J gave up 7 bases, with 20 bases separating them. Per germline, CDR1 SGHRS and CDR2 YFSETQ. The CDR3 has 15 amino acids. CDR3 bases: TGCGCCAGCAGCACCAGTCTTAGTTCAACGGGTGGCTACACCTTC. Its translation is CASSTSLSSTGGYTF.

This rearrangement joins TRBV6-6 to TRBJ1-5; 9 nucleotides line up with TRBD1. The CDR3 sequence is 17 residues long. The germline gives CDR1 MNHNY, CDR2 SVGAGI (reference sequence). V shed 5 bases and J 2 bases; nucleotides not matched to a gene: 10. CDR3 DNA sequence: TGTGCCAGCAGTCAGGAATGGGGACAGGGTGGCAATCAGCCCCAGCATTTT. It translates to CASSQEWGQGGNQPQHF.

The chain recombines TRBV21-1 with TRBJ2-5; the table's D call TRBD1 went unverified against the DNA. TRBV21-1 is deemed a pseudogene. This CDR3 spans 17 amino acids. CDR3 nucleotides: TGTGCCAGCAGCTCGCGGCTTAACAGGGGCGTGGGGGAGACCCAGTACTTC. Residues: CASSSRLNRGVGETQYF.

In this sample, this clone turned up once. CDR3 region: CASSLGTSLSETQYF. CDR3 sequence (DNA): TGTGCCAGCAGCTTAGGGACATCACTGTCGGAGACCCAGTACTTC. The chain recombines TRBV7-8 with TRBJ2-5; weak D call: TRBD1 (5 bases). With 1 base removed from V and 5 bases from J, the gap between germline ends came to 14 bases. Per the germline V gene, CDR1 is SGHVS and CDR2 is FQNEAQ. The CDR3 contains 15 residues.

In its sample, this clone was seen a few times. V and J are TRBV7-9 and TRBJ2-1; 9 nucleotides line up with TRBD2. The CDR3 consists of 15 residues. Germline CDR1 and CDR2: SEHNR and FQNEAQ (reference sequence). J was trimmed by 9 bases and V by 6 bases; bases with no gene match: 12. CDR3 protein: CASRTPGTSLREQFF. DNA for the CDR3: TGTGCCAGCAGAACACCCGGGACTAGCTTACGTGAGCAGTTCTTC. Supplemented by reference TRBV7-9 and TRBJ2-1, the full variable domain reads DTGVSQNPRHKITKRGQNVTFRCDPISEHNRLYWYRQTLGQGPEFLTYFQNEAQLEKSRLLSDRFSAERPKGSFSTLEIQRTEQGDSAMYLCASRTPGTSLREQFFGPGTRLTVL.

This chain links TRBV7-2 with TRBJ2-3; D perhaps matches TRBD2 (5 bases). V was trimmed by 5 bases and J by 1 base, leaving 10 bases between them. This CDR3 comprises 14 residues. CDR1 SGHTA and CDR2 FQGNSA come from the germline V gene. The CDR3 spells CASSLPEGTDTQYF. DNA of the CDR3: TGTGCCAGCAGCCTCCCGGAGGGCACAGATACGCAGTATTTT.

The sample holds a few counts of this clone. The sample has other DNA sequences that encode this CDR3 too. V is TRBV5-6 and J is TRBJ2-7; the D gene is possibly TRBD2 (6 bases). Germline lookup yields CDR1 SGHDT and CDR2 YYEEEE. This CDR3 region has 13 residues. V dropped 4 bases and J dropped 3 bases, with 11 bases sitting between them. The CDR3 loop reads CASSPAGRYEQYF. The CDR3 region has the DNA TGTGCCAGCAGCCCTGCGGGACGCTACGAGCAGTACTTC.

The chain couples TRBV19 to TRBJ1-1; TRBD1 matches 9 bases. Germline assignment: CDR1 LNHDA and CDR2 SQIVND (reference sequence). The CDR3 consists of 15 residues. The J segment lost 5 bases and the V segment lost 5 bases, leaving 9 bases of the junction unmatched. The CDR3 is CASSPHRDRDTEAFF. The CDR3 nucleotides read TGTGCCAGTAGTCCACACCGGGACAGGGATACTGAAGCTTTCTTT.

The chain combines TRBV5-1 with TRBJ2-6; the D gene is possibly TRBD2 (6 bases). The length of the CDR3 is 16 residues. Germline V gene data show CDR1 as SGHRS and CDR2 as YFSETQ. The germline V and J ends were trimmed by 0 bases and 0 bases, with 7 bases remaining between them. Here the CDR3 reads CASSLAGSSGANVLTF. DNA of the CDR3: TGCGCCAGCAGCTTGGCCGGGAGCTCTGGGGCCAACGTCCTGACTTTC.

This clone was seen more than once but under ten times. CDR3 DNA sequence: TGTGCCATCAGTGATGGCAGGGGGGATTCTGGCTACACCTTC. Residues: CAISDGRGDSGYTF. V and J are TRBV10-3 and TRBJ1-2; 7 bases are a match to TRBD1. CDR3 length: 14 amino acids. Unmatched junction bases numbered 8, after V lost 3 bases and J lost 7 bases. The germline CDR1 and CDR2 sequences are ENHRY and SYGVKD.

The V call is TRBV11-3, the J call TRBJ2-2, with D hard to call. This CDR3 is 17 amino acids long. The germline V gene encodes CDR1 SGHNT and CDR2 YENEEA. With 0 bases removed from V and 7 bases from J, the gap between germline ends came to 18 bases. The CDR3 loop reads CASSLDKWSTPGGELFF. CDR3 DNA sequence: TGTGCCAGCAGCTTAGATAAATGGTCTACTCCAGGCGGGGAGCTGTTTTTT. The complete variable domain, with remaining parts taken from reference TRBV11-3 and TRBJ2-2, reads EAGVVQSPRYKIIEKKQPVAFWCNPISGHNTLYWYLQNLGQGPELLIRYENEEAVDDSQLPKDRFSAERLKGVDSTLKIQPAELGDSAVYLCASSLDKWSTPGGELFFGEGSRLTVL.

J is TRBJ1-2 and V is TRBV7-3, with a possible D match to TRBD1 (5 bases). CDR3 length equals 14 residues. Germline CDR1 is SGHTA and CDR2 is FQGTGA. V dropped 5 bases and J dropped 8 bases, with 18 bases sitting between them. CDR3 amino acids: CASSPNSGFLGYTF. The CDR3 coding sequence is TGTGCCAGCAGCCCAAATTCAGGGTTTTTAGGCTACACCTTC.

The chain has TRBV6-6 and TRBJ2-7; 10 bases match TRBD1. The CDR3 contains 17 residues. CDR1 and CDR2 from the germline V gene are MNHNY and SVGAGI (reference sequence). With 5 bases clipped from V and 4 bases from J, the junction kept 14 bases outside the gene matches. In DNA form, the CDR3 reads TGTGCCAGCAGTCGGCCGGGACAGGGGCCTCCCGTATACGAGCAGTACTTC. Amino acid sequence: CASSRPGQGPPVYEQYF.